This note documents a single TCR beta chain sequence. After 5'RACE with constant-segment primers, TCR alpha and TCR beta cDNA libraries carrying sample barcodes and UMIs were obtained. TCRdb used MiXCR to reprocess the 5' RACE reads, holding one entry per CDR3 protein. This table has a few hundred thousand distinct CDR3 sequences, 15% to 20% appearing once. V trimming: 3 bases; J trimming: 0 bases; junction bases outside the gene matches: 5. From germline, CDR1 is KGHSH and CDR2 LQKENI. CDR3 length: 16 residues. The data were taken from a study of T-cell memory formation after mild COVID-19. The sequence was collected from a man younger than 35 who had mild COVID-19 (a few samples of this study predate the infection). Cell type and time point are not known. The specimen sequenced was PBMCs or a T cell subset sorted from them (not recorded which). V usage is TRBV18 and J usage is TRBJ1-1; 9 bases fit TRBD1. Here the CDR3 reads CASSPGQGSLNTEAFF. CDR3 coding DNA: TGTGCCAGCTCACCCGGACAGGGGTCATTGAACACTGAAGCTTTCTTT. The variable domain in full, with the rest retrieved from reference TRBV18 and TRBJ1-1, is NAGVMQNPRHLVRRRGQEARLRCSPMKGHSHVYWYRQLPEEGLKFMVYLQKENIIDESGMPKERFSAEFPKEGPSILRIQQVVRGDSAAYFCASSPGQGSLNTEAFFGQGTRLTVV.